The present TCR beta chain was sequenced within a study of T cells in Graves' hyperthyroidism and ophthalmopathy. Study outcomes and limitations: Model predictions of ophthalmopathy came a median about 6.3 months before onset. The authors' 13 V-J model separated ophthalmopathy from stable hyperthyroidism.

There were TCR beta CDR3 regions amplified from RNA transcripts. The study used the HTBI primer set for a first-round RT-PCR of the TCR CDR3. TCRdb re-called the multiplex PCR reads with MiXCR, one entry per CDR3 protein. The repertoire holds about 380,000 distinct CDR3 sequences, with around 13% as singletons. Patients were aged 18 to 65, had disease duration under 2 months, and had newly diagnosed hyperthyroidism. CDR1 and CDR2 from the germline V gene are GTSNPN and SVGIG (reference sequence). The CDR3 length is 14 residues. The V gene end was trimmed by 2 bases and the J gene end by 1 base; junction bases not matched to a gene: 3. This clonotype was detected many times. What it recognizes is unknown.

The TCR comes from a woman between 55 and 75 years old with Graves' hyperthyroidism. Sequencing used blood. This sequence joins TRBV30 and TRBJ2-5; 8 positions agree with TRBD1. The CDR3 nucleotides are TGTGCCTGGAGTCGACAGGGGTCCCAAGAGACCCAGTACTTC. Protein product: CAWSRQGSQETQYF.